The 8 T cell receptor beta chains below come from one sample, sequenced in a study of human T cells and chemical hapten exposure. Described time point: patch test 2, 6 weeks after DPC sensitization. Indicated treatment: therapeutic diphenylcyclopropenone sensitization with weekly scalp DPC. TCRdb reprocessed the RACE reads via MiXCR and lists one record per CDR3 protein. The sample holds about 95,000 distinct CDR3 sequences, about an eighth seen once. This specimen consisted of whole blood, obtained in connection with sensitization to the hapten diphenylcyclopropenone (DPC). The origin of the receptors is a woman between 35 and 50 years old with alopecia areata. Some clones in this sample may be carry-over from other donors' samples.

This chain connects TRBV5-4 to TRBJ2-3; D may be TRBD1 (5 bases). Looked up from germline, CDR1 is SGHNT and CDR2 is YYREEE (reference sequence). This CDR3 comprises 14 residues. Between the trimmed V and J ends, which lost 3 bases and 1 base, there was a span of 9 bases. The CDR3 nucleotides are TGTGCCAGCAGCTGGGGCGGTGGCACAGATACGCAGTATTTT. It is translated as CASSWGGGTDTQYF. Drawing the rest from reference TRBV5-4 and TRBJ2-3, the complete variable domain is ETGVTQSPTHLIKTRGQQVTLRCSSQSGHNTVSWYQQALGQGPQFIFQYYREEENGRGNFPPRFSGLQFPNYSSELNVNALELDDSALYLCASSWGGGTDTQYFGPGTRLTVL.

Points on this clonotype: Since a much larger clone is just one base distant, this may be a read error. Since the CDR3 does not end with the conserved phenylalanine or tryptophan, this likely comes from a read error. The chain joins TRBV7-9 to TRBJ1-6, with a possible D match to TRBD1 (5 bases). The CDR3 totals 15 residues. Germline CDR1 SEHNR, CDR2 FQNEAQ (reference sequence). With 1 base removed from V and 7 bases from J, the gap between germline ends came to 11 bases. The CDR3 DNA is TGTGCCAGCAGCTTAGGGGACTGGGGGAATTCACCCCTCCACTCT. This codes for CASSLGDWGNSPLHS.

The chain employs TRBV7-8 and TRBJ2-7; tentative D call: TRBD1 (6 bases). The CDR3 is made up of 15 amino acids. Germline V lookup: CDR1 SGHVS, CDR2 FQNEAQ. V was pared by 5 bases and J by 4 bases, with 18 bases between. The CDR3 is CASSTRTARGYEQYF. The CDR3 DNA reads as TGTGCCAGCAGCACGCGGACGGCCAGGGGATACGAGCAGTACTTC.

V usage is TRBV9 and J usage is TRBJ2-1; 13 bases fit TRBD2. CDR1 is SGDLS, CDR2 YYNGEE, per germline. CDR3 length: 15 residues. The ends lost 4 bases at V and 8 bases at J; junction bases unmatched: 6. CDR3 protein: CASSRLAGGVDEQFF. The DNA of the CDR3 is TGTGCCAGCAGCCGACTAGCGGGAGGTGTGGATGAGCAGTTCTTC.

This chain links TRBV4-3 with TRBJ2-2; 12 bases are a match to TRBD2. Trimming at V came to 0 bases and at J to 0 bases, leaving 5 bases not matched to a gene. The CDR3 has 19 residues. Germline loops: CDR1 LGHNA, CDR2 YSLEER. The CDR3 reads CASSQDRLAGAANTGELFF. Here the CDR3 DNA reads TGCGCCAGCAGCCAAGATAGACTAGCGGGGGCAGCGAACACCGGGGAGCTGTTTTTT.

This clonotype was seen many times. The chain couples TRBV4-2 to TRBJ1-1; possibly TRBD1 for D (5 bases). The CDR3 consists of 15 residues. V was pared by 0 bases and J by 3 bases, with 11 bases between. Germline V lookup: CDR1 LGHNA, CDR2 YNFKEQ. The chain's CDR3 is CASSQDGRGDTEAFF. As DNA, the CDR3 is TGTGCCAGCAGCCAAGATGGTCGGGGGGACACTGAAGCTTTCTTT.

This clonotype was picked up a small number of times. The chain carries TRBV7-9 and TRBJ2-5; D perhaps matches TRBD2 (7 bases). With 8 bases removed from V and 0 bases from J, the gap between germline ends came to 13 bases. This CDR3 comprises 14 residues. CDR1 is SEHNR and CDR2 is FQNEAQ in the germline V gene (reference sequence). CDR3 in amino acids: CASGRGQNQETQYF. The CDR3 bases are TGTGCCAGCGGGCGGGGGCAGAACCAAGAGACCCAGTACTTC.

The chain links TRBV29-1 to TRBJ2-2; D not resolved. Trimming pared 3 bases from V and 3 bases from J, leaving 8 bases between. The CDR3 is 13 residues long. Germline CDR1 reads SQVTM; CDR2 reads ANQGSEA. The CDR3 region is CSVDTTYTGELFF. The CDR3 nucleotides read TGCAGCGTTGACACCACCTACACCGGGGAGCTGTTTTTT.